This is a list of T cell receptor beta chains from one sample in a study of OX40 agonist ivuxolimab in advanced cancers. The method was immunoSEQ multiplex PCR; TCRdb's version includes in-frame clones alone and lacks a portion of them. This table holds 75,000 to 100,000 clones, approximately 88% found once. The input for sequencing was CD4+ or CD8+ T cells sorted from blood, taken in a trial of the OX40 agonist ivuxolimab. These receptors all come from an adult with an advanced solid tumor such as melanoma, head and neck, liver or kidney cancer. Each CDR3 is given with its conserved first and last residue.

V	J	CDR3
TRBV7-8	TRBJ1-2	CASSFLGDGGFLGYTF
TRBV11-1	TRBJ2-6	CASRKSGANVLTF
TRBV19	TRBJ2-2	CASRQGGSTGELFF
TRBV2	TRBJ2-7	CASSDISGSYEQYF
TRBV1	TRBJ2-3	CTSSQDSKVCADTQYF
TRBV19	TRBJ2-5	CASSIGAGVRETQYF
TRBV2	TRBJ1-4	CASSEGTAGEKLFF
TRBV27	TRBJ1-4	CASRRTGGEKLFF
TRBV9	TRBJ1-1	CASSVVPGGTEAFF
TRBV18	TRBJ1-2	CASSPSTGEDGYTF
TRBV10-1	TRBJ1-3	CASNPTVSSGNTIYF
TRBV6-1	TRBJ1-5	CASGGLGNQPQHF
TRBV18	TRBJ1-2	CASSPEPNNYGYTF
TRBV21-1	TRBJ1-5	CASSKRDSEPQHF
TRBV28	TRBJ1-1	CASSLSDLTEAFF
TRBV18	-	CASSPSQGIYEQYF
TRBV2	TRBJ2-5	CASSVGSQETQYF
TRBV7-2	TRBJ2-5	CASSLALGGGLTNQETQYF
TRBV6-6	TRBJ1-2	CASSYSLSQNYGYTF
TRBV7-2	TRBJ1-3	CASSLEKRNTIYF
TRBV6-1	TRBJ1-2	CASSGGQGTYGYTF
TRBV6-1	TRBJ1-2	CASTPLASLYGYTF
TRBV27	TRBJ2-2	CASSLRVSRGDSGTGELFF
TRBV18	TRBJ2-2	CASSPTETGELFF
TRBV28	TRBJ1-4	CASSYTITGGSNEKLFF
TRBV5-1	TRBJ1-4	CASSYAEGSREKLFF
TRBV9	TRBJ2-1	CASSPEQGYNEQFF
TRBV10-1	TRBJ2-7	CASSGTGGDPYEQYF
TRBV2	TRBJ1-2	CASRAGTVNGGYTF
TRBV20-1	TRBJ1-2	CSAAQGYGYTF
TRBV7-8	TRBJ1-1	CASSHRQTEAFF
TRBV19	TRBJ1-1	CARISYRDRNTEAFF
TRBV7-9	TRBJ1-1	CASSFLLGQGGNTEAFF
TRBV18	TRBJ2-7	CASSPGLTYEQYF
TRBV18	TRBJ2-2	CASSPVPQGAPAGELFF
TRBV5-1	TRBJ1-2	CASSLGEGAGGYTF
TRBV7-8	TRBJ2-7	CASSYARGDEQYF
TRBV9	TRBJ1-3	CASSVAEGDLRNTIYF
TRBV5-1	TRBJ2-5	CASTTGASGGVETQYF
TRBV9	TRBJ2-7	CASSFGQGSYEQYF
TRBV28	TRBJ1-5	CASSQPAWSGAQHF
TRBV4-2	TRBJ1-5	CASSQEFVGTQHF
TRBV11-2	TRBJ2-5	CASLKSSGTRSRETQYF
TRBV6-5	TRBJ1-1	CASLLRGRGDTAFF
TRBV5-1	TRBJ1-4	CASSPGQGYEKLFF
TRBV29-1	TRBJ1-3	CSVGGQGTLENTIYF
TRBV5-1	TRBJ2-5	CASSRRTETQYF
TRBV5-6	TRBJ1-1	CASSLDGGAEAFF
TRBV6-5	TRBJ1-6	CASRDSYSPLHF
TRBV2	TRBJ2-1	CASSAAPGQLSSYNEQFF
TRBV7-2	TRBJ1-2	CASSLGQNYGYTF
TRBV6-1	TRBJ1-5	CASSEATYSNQPQHF
TRBV7-2	TRBJ2-3	CASSSGQGVYADTQYF
TRBV28	TRBJ1-5	CASSRGGDNQPQHF
TRBV5-1	TRBJ1-3	CASSSTGAGNTIYF
TRBV7-3	TRBJ2-5	CASSSQVEETQYF
TRBV6-5	TRBJ1-2	CASSSPGQTNYGYTF
TRBV10-3	TRBJ1-5	CAISESRDQPQHF